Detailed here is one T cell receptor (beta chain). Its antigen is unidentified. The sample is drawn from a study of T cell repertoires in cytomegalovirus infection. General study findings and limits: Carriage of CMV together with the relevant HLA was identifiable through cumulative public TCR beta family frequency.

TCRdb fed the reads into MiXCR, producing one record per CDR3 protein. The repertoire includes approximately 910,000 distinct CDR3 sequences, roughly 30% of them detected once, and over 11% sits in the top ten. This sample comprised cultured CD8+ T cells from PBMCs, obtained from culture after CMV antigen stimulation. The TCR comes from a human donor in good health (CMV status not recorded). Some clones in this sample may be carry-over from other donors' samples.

The CDR3 loop reads CASSQALLKGLAGGTSTDTQYF. Written as DNA, the CDR3 is TGCGCCAGCAGCCAAGCCCTCTTAAAAGGGCTAGCGGGGGGAACGAGCACAGATACGCAGTATTTT. The chain employs TRBV4-1 and TRBJ2-3; 11 bases match TRBD2. Trimming removed 1 base from V and 0 bases from J; junction bases left unmatched: 18. CDR1 is MGHRA, CDR2 YSYEKL, per germline. The CDR3 extends over 22 amino acids.